Listed below are T cell receptor beta chains from one sample, sequenced in a study of blood T cell repertoires in COVID-19. Assay: immunoSEQ multiplex PCR; the TCRdb copy retains only in-frame clones and omits some. The sample has some 350,000 clones, around nine tenths seen once. The sample taken for sequencing was peripheral blood. These receptors were taken from a woman younger than 35 who had recovered from COVID-19. Each CDR3 is given with its conserved first and last residue. The D gene is left open where the match is weak. Some rows mark clone size as missing; the rest say once, few, many or name a class of expanded clone.

d_gene	len	abundance	v_gene	j_gene	CDR3nt	CDR3aa
TRBD1	15	.	TRBV24-1	TRBJ2-3	TGTGCCACCAGTGATCCTGGACAGGGCACAGATACGCAGTATTTT	CATSDPGQGTDTQYF
TRBD2	11	.	TRBV7-2	TRBJ2-1	TGTGCCAGCAGCCCAGGGACTAGCCAGTTCTTC	CASSPGTSQFF
.	13	once	TRBV5-1	TRBJ1-3	TGCGCCAGCAGACAGGGTGATGGAAACACCATATATTTT	CASRQGDGNTIYF
.	15	.	TRBV7-9	TRBJ1-1	TGTGCCAGCAGCTTAGTCCCCAGGGGGAACACTGAAGCTTTCTTT	CASSLVPRGNTEAFF
TRBD1	13	.	TRBV25-1	TRBJ1-1	TGTGCCAGCATAGGACAGGGGGCGGGTGAAGCTTTCTTT	CASIGQGAGEAFF
.	15	.	TRBV15	TRBJ1-5	TGTGCCACCAGCAGAGATTGGAGCTCATATCAGCCCCAGCATTTT	CATSRDWSSYQPQHF
.	17	.	TRBV5-4	TRBJ1-1	TGTGCCAGCAGCTTGAGGGCAGGGGAGACCATGAACACTGAAGCTTTCTTT	CASSLRAGETMNTEAFF
TRBD1	12	.	TRBV10-1	TRBJ1-6	TGCGCCAGCAGCCGGGACAGATTAACTCTCCACTTT	CASSRDRLTLHF
.	16	.	TRBV14	TRBJ1-3	TGTGCCAGCAGCCACCCGGTGGGCCTTGGGGGAAACACCATATATTTT	CASSHPVGLGGNTIYF
TRBD2	14	.	TRBV19	TRBJ2-1	TGTGCCAGTAGTTTGGGACTAGCGGGAGTTGAGCAGTTCTTC	CASSLGLAGVEQFF
TRBD1	17	.	TRBV4-1	TRBJ2-3	TGCGCCAGCAGCCAAGATCGGCCAGGGGGCTTTGCAGATACGCAGTATTTT	CASSQDRPGGFADTQYF
TRBD2	17	.	TRBV5-1	TRBJ2-1	TGCGCCAGCAGCTTCGGGGGGCGCGGGAGGGCCCAGAGGGAGCAGTTCTTC	CASSFGGRGRAQREQFF
.	11	.	TRBV27	TRBJ2-1	TGTGCCAGCAGTGGAGAGAATGAGCAGTTCTTC	CASSGENEQFF
.	12	.	TRBV5-6	TRBJ2-3	TGTGCCAGCAGCTTGGGGGCCTATACGCAGTATTTT	CASSLGAYTQYF
TRBD2	16	.	TRBV18	TRBJ2-1	TGTGCCAGCTCACCGTTTAGCGGGAGTACCTACAATGAGCAGTTCTTC	CASSPFSGSTYNEQFF
.	13	.	TRBV7-2	TRBJ1-2	TGTGCCAGCAGCCCCGACAGAAACTATGGCTACACCTTC	CASSPDRNYGYTF
.	16	.	TRBV7-9	TRBJ1-1	TGTGCCAGCAGCGTATCAAGAGGACAGCTGAACACTGAAGCTTTCTTT	CASSVSRGQLNTEAFF
.	16	.	TRBV5-1	TRBJ1-3	TGCGCCAGCAGCTTGGACCCACAGAGCTCTGGAAACACCATATATTTT	CASSLDPQSSGNTIYF
TRBD2	15	.	TRBV6-2/TRBV6-3	TRBJ2-1	TGTGCCAGCAGTTTCGGGACTAGCGGCTACAATGAGCAGTTCTTC	CASSFGTSGYNEQFF
.	16	.	TRBV3-1/TRBV3-2	TRBJ2-6	TGTGCCAGCAGCCAAGAAGGGGATGGTGGGGCCAACGTCCTGACTTTC	CASSQEGDGGANVLTF
.	11	.	TRBV20-1	TRBJ2-3	TGCAGTGCTAGTCGTGCAGATACGCAGTATTTT	CSASRADTQYF
TRBD2	15	.	TRBV15	TRBJ2-3	TGTGCCACCAGCAGGGCTGGACTAGCCACAGATACGCAGTATTTT	CATSRAGLATDTQYF
.	13	.	TRBV18	TRBJ1-2	TGTGCCAGCTCACCAGGGAGCGGCTATGGCTACACCTTC	CASSPGSGYGYTF
.	14	.	TRBV5-6	TRBJ1-5	TGTGCCAGCAGCTCCCGTCGGGGGAGGCAGCCCCAGCATTTT	CASSSRRGRQPQHF
.	15	once	TRBV24-1	TRBJ1-3	TGTGCCACCAGTGATTCGGGTGACTCTGGAAACACCATATATTTT	CATSDSGDSGNTIYF
TRBD2	16	once	TRBV6-1	TRBJ2-1	TGTGCCAGCAGTGACCTCCTAATAGGGACTAGCGGACTCGAGTTCTTC	CASSDLLIGTSGLEFF
.	21	.	TRBV9	TRBJ1-4	TGTGCCAGCAGCCCTCATGACCTCGGGAGGGGCCCCATCGCAACTAATGAAAAACTGTTTTTT	CASSPHDLGRGPIATNEKLFF
TRBD1	13	.	TRBV30	TRBJ1-2	TGTGCCTGGAACCCCGACAGGGGCTATGGCTACACCTTC	CAWNPDRGYGYTF
.	13	.	TRBV15	TRBJ2-1	TGTGCCACCAGCAGGGGACTCGCCAATGAGCAGTTCTTC	CATSRGLANEQFF
.	14	.	TRBV5-1	TRBJ2-5	TGCGCCAGCAGCTTGGAGGGGTATCAAGAGACCCAGTACTTC	CASSLEGYQETQYF
TRBD2	14	.	TRBV19	TRBJ2-3	TGTGCCAGTAGTAAGCGGGAGGGGACAGATACGCAGTATTTT	CASSKREGTDTQYF
TRBD1	15	.	TRBV19	TRBJ1-2	TGTGCCAGTAGTATGACAGGGGATATTGTCTATGGCTACACCTTC	CASSMTGDIVYGYTF
.	11	.	TRBV7-8	TRBJ1-1	TGTGCCAGCAGCGATGACAGGTTAGCTTTCTTT	CASSDDRLAFF
.	16	.	TRBV7-9	TRBJ2-3	TGTGCCAGCAGCGCCGACGGGCGGGGTAGCACAGATACGCAGTATTTT	CASSADGRGSTDTQYF
.	12	.	TRBV24-1	TRBJ1-1	TGTGCCACCAGGGGCGATGACACTGAAGCTTTCTTT	CATRGDDTEAFF
.	20	.	TRBV18	TRBJ2-4	TGTGCCAGCTCACATTTAGATCTGCGGGGCCAACCTGTACCCAAAAACATTCAGTACTTC	CASSHLDLRGQPVPKNIQYF
TRBD2	16	.	TRBV6-2/TRBV6-3	TRBJ2-3	TGTGCCAGCAGTAACGGACTAGCGGGAGATCAAGATACGCAGTATTTT	CASSNGLAGDQDTQYF
TRBD1	15	.	TRBV5-4	TRBJ1-4	TGTGCCAGCAGCTTGGACAGGGGGACTAATGAAAAACTGTTTTTT	CASSLDRGTNEKLFF
TRBD2	12	.	TRBV19	TRBJ2-1	TGTGCCAGTAAAGGGACTACCGATGAGCAGTTCTTC	CASKGTTDEQFF
.	17	.	TRBV4-1	TRBJ1-4	TGCGCCAGCAGCCAAGCGGGGGGGCGTCCAACTAATGAAAAACTGTTTTTT	CASSQAGGRPTNEKLFF
.	14	.	TRBV11-3	TRBJ2-2	TGTGCCAGCAGCTTATTACAGGCGGCCGGGGAGCTGTTTTTT	CASSLLQAAGELFF
TRBD1	14	once	TRBV10-3	TRBJ1-5	TGTGCCACAAGGGACAGATATAGCAATCAGCCCCAGCATTTT	CATRDRYSNQPQHF
TRBD2	15	once	TRBV19	TRBJ2-1	TGTGCCAGTAGTATAGGAGCGGGAGAGACGGATGAGCAGTTCTTC	CASSIGAGETDEQFF
.	16	.	TRBV5-1	TRBJ2-5	TGCGCCAGCAGCGCCGGAGGTAAACGGGCGGGAGAGACCCAGTACTTC	CASSAGGKRAGETQYF
.	17	.	TRBV4-3	TRBJ2-6	TGCGCCAGCAGCCAACGCCCCCAGAGGTCTGGGGCCAACGTCCTGACTTTC	CASSQRPQRSGANVLTF
TRBD1	16	.	TRBV6-2/TRBV6-3	TRBJ1-2	TGTGCCAGCAGTTCATTGACAGGGAAGAGTTCAGGAGGCTACACCTTC	CASSSLTGKSSGGYTF
.	14	.	TRBV10-3	TRBJ1-3	TGTGCCAGCTCGATACAGGGAATCGGAAACACCATATATTTT	CASSIQGIGNTIYF
.	12	.	TRBV30	TRBJ2-3	TGTGCCTGGAGTGTACAGCAGTCCGCGCAGTATTTT	CAWSVQQSAQYF
TRBD2	16	once	TRBV4-1	TRBJ2-2	TGCGCCAGCAGCCAAGGACTAGCGCGGGGCACCGGGGAGCTGTTTTTT	CASSQGLARGTGELFF
.	16	.	TRBV7-2	TRBJ1-6	TGTGCCAGCAGCTCGACCAGGGGTCACTATAATTCACCCCTCCACTTT	CASSSTRGHYNSPLHF
.	13	once	TRBV5-1	TRBJ1-4	TGCGCCAGCAGCTTGCAGAGGTGGGGCTGTGAAAGTTTT	CASSLQRWGCESF
TRBD1	14	.	TRBV7-9	TRBJ2-3	TGTGCCAGCAGCCCTCGGGACAGGGCAGATACGCAGTATTTT	CASSPRDRADTQYF
.	13	.	TRBV6-5	TRBJ1-3	TGTGCCAGCAGGACAGGCGCTGGAAACACCATATATTTT	CASRTGAGNTIYF
TRBD1	14	few	TRBV5-1	TRBJ1-3	TGCGCCAGCAGCCCCGGGACAGCTGGAAACACCATATATTTT	CASSPGTAGNTIYF